The 11 T cell receptor beta chains presented below share a single source sample, sequenced in a study of blood T cell repertoires in COVID-19. Sequenced by immunoSEQ multiplex PCR; TCRdb stores in-frame clones only, minus some. The sample shows around 300,000 clones, about nine tenths of them seen only once. Sequenced sample: peripheral blood. The receptor set was obtained from a man in his fifties or sixties with active or convalescent COVID-19.

The CDR3 DNA sequence: TGCGCCAGCAGCTTGGGGGGACTACCGTCCAATGAGCAGTTCTTC. This sequence encodes CASSLGGLPSNEQFF. The V and J genes are TRBV5-1 and TRBJ2-1; 7 positions agree with TRBD2. The germline CDR1 and CDR2 sequences are SGHRS and YFSETQ. J lost 6 bases, V lost 0 bases, and 6 bases had no gene match. This CDR3 is built from 15 residues.

The gene calls are TRBV2 and TRBJ2-3; 7 nucleotides align to TRBD2. V lost 4 bases, J lost 4 bases, and 5 bases stayed unmatched. Germline assignment: CDR1 SNHLY and CDR2 FYNNEI. The CDR3 covers 14 residues. The CDR3 here is CASSVGTKADTQYF. CDR3 coding DNA: TGTGCCAGCAGTGTTGGGACTAAAGCAGATACGCAGTATTTT. Based on the CDR3 plus reference TRBV2 and TRBJ2-3, the full variable domain is EPEVTQTPSHQVTQMGQEVILRCVPISNHLYFYWYRQILGQKVEFLVSFYNNEISEKSEIFDDQFSVERPDGSNFTLKIRSTKLEDSAMYFCASSVGTKADTQYFGPGTRLTVL.

This clone was observed a handful of times. The V and J genes are TRBV6-1 and TRBJ2-7; the D is unclear. This CDR3 comprises 12 residues. Germline assignment: CDR1 MNHNS and CDR2 SASEGT. Trimming took off 1 base at V and 2 bases at J, with 3 bases between the two ends. CDR3 bases: TGTGCCAGCAGTGAAGGGCCCTACGAGCAGTACTTC. It specifies CASSEGPYEQYF.

The J gene is TRBJ1-2, the V gene TRBV19; 7 bases match TRBD1. V shed 6 bases and J 7 bases; nucleotides not matched to a gene: 11. Germline assignment: CDR1 LNHDA and CDR2 SQIVND (reference sequence). This CDR3 region has 14 residues. CDR3 nucleotides: TGTGCCAGTAGGCTAGGGACAGCCACGTTTGGCTACACCTTC. The encoded protein is CASRLGTATFGYTF. Using reference TRBV19 and TRBJ1-2 for the parts outside the CDR3, the full variable domain is DGGITQSPKYLFRKEGQNVTLSCEQNLNHDAMYWYRQDPGQGLRLIYYSQIVNDFQKGDIAEGYSVSREKKESFPLTVTSAQKNPTAFYLCASRLGTATFGYTFGSGTRLTVV.

The CDR3 coding sequence is TGCGCCAGCAGCGGACAGGGGGCTGTCGGGACCCAGTACTTC. Encoded protein: CASSGQGAVGTQYF. The chain couples TRBV4-1 to TRBJ2-5; 11 bases match TRBD1. Looked up from germline, CDR1 is MGHRA and CDR2 is YSYEKL. Trimming cost V 5 bases and J 7 bases; bases outside gene matches: 6. This CDR3 is 14 amino acids long.

The rearrangement uses TRBV10-3 and TRBJ2-1; 9 bases fit TRBD2. Losses at the gene ends were 8 bases for V and 4 bases for J; bases not matched to a gene: 9. This CDR3 has 15 residues. From germline, CDR1 is ENHRY and CDR2 SYGVKD. CDR3 region: CAISLGTSTYNEQFF. DNA for the CDR3: TGTGCCATCTCGTTAGGGACTAGCACTTACAATGAGCAGTTCTTC.

The chain recombines TRBV30 with TRBJ1-2; 10 bases agree with TRBD1. The CDR3 is 17 residues long. Unmatched junction bases numbered 18, after V lost 4 bases and J lost 7 bases. Germline CDR1 reads GTSNPN; CDR2 reads SVGIG (reference sequence). CDR3 nucleotides: TGTGCCTGGAATCCAGGCCTCGGACAGGGGGTGGCTGGTGGCTACACCTTC. Amino acids: CAWNPGLGQGVAGGYTF.

The chain has TRBV2 and TRBJ1-1; 7 positions match TRBD1. CDR3 length equals 14 residues. Germline V lookup: CDR1 SNHLY, CDR2 FYNNEI. J gave up 1 base and V 6 bases, and 5 bases lay outside the gene matches. The CDR3 coding sequence is TGTGCCAGCAGGAGACAGGGACAGAACACTGAAGCTTTCTTT. Translation: CASRRQGQNTEAFF.

The chain is built from TRBV18 and TRBJ2-7; a possible D gene is TRBD1 (5 bases). Deletions cut 5 bases from V and 4 bases from J, with 21 bases between. Germline-derived CDR1 and CDR2 are KGHSH and LQKENI. This CDR3 is 16 amino acids long. The CDR3 protein is CASSNGRERGFYEQYF. CDR3 nucleotides: TGTGCCAGCTCAAATGGAAGGGAAAGGGGCTTTTACGAGCAGTACTTC.

This clone has only one observation. The chain is built from TRBV7-2 and TRBJ2-1, with 7 positions matching TRBD1. The CDR3 runs to 12 residues. The V segment lost 5 bases and the J segment 8 bases; nucleotides outside the gene matches: 3. Per the germline V gene, CDR1 is SGHTA and CDR2 is FQGNSA. In DNA form, the CDR3 reads TGTGCCAGCAGCCAACAGGGGTATGAGCAGTTCTTC. This codes for CASSQQGYEQFF.

The chain couples TRBV18 to TRBJ2-1; TRBD1 matches 8 bases. CDR1 and CDR2 from the germline V gene are KGHSH and LQKENI. The ends lost 2 bases at V and 0 bases at J; junction bases unmatched: 6. This CDR3 comprises 17 residues. In DNA, the CDR3 is TGTGCCAGCTCACCAGCAGGGGGCTCCAGCTCCTACAATGAGCAGTTCTTC. Translating gives CASSPAGGSSSYNEQFF. Looking up the rest from reference TRBV18 and TRBJ2-1 gives the full variable domain: NAGVMQNPRHLVRRRGQEARLRCSPMKGHSHVYWYRQLPEEGLKFMVYLQKENIIDESGMPKERFSAEFPKEGPSILRIQQVVRGDSAAYFCASSPAGGSSSYNEQFFGPGTRLTVL.